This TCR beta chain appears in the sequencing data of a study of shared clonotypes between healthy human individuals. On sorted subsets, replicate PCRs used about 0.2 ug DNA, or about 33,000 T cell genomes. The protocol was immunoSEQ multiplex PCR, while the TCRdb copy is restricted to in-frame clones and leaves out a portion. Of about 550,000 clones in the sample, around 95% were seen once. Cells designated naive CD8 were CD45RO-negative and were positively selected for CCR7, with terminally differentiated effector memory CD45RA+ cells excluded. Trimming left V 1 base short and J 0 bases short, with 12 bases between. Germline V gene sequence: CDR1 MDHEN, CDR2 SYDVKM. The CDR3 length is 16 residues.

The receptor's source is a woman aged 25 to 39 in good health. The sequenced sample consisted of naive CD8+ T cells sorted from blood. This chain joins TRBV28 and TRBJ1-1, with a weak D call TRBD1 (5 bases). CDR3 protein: CASSLSPGRMNTEAFF. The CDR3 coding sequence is TGTGCCAGCAGTTTATCTCCGGGACGGATGAACACTGAAGCTTTCTTT.